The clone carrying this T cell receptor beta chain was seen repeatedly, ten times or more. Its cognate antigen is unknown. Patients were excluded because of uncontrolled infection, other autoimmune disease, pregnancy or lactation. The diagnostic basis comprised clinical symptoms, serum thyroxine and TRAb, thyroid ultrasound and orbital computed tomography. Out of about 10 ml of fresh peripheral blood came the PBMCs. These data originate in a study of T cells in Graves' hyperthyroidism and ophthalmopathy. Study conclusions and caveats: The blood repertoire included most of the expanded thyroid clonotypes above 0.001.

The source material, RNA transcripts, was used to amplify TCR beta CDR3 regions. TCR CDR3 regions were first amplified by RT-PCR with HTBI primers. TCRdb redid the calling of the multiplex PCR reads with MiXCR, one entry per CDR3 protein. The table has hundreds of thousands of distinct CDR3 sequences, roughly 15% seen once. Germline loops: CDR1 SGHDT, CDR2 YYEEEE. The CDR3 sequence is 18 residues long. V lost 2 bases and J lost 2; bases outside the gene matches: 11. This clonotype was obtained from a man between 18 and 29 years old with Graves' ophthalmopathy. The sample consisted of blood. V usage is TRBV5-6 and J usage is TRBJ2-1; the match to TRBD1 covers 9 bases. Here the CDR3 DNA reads TGTGCCAGCAGCTTTGCCACTTTCGGGACAGGGACCTACAATGAGCAGTTCTTC. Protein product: CASSFATFGTGTYNEQFF.